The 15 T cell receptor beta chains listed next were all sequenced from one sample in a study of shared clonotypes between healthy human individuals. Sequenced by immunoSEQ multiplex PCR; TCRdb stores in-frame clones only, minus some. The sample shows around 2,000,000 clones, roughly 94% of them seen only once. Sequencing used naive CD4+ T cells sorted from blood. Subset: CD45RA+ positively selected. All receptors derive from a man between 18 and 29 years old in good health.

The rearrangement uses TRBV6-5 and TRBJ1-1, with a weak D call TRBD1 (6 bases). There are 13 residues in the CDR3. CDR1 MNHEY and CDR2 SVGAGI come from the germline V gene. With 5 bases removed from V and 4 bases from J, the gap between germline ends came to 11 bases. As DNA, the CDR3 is TGTGCCAGCAGTCGACAGGTTTTCACTGAAGCTTTCTTT. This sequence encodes CASSRQVFTEAFF.

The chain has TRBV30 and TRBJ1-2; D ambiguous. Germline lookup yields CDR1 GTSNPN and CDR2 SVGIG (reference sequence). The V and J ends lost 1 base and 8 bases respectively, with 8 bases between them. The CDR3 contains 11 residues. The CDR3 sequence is CAWSDDGGYTF. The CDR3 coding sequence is TGTGCCTGGAGTGACGATGGCGGCTACACCTTC.

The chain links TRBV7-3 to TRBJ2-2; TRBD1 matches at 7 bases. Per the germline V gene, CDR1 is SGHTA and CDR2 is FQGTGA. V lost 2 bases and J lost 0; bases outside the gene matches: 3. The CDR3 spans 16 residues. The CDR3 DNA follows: TGTGCCAGCAGCTTACAGACAGGGCCGAACACCGGGGAGCTGTTTTTT. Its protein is CASSLQTGPNTGELFF.

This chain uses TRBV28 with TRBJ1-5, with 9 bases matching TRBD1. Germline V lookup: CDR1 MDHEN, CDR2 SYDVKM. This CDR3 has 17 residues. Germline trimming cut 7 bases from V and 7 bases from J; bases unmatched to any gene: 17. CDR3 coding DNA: TGTGCCAGCACACGCACAGGGGGCTTGGGCTTTTTGCAGCCCCAGCATTTT. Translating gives CASTRTGGLGFLQPQHF.

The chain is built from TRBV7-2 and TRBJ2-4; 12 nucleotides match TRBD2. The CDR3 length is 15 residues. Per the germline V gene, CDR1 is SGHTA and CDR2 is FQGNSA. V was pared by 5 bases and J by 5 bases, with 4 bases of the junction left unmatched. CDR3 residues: CASSLGLAGQNIQYF. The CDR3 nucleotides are TGTGCCAGCAGCCTCGGACTAGCGGGACAAAACATTCAGTACTTC.

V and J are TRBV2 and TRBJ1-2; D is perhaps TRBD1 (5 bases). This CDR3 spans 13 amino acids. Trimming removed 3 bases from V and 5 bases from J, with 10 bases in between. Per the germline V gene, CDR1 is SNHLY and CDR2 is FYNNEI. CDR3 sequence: CASSDRGPYGYTF. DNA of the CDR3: TGTGCCAGCAGTGACCGGGGACCTTATGGCTACACCTTC.

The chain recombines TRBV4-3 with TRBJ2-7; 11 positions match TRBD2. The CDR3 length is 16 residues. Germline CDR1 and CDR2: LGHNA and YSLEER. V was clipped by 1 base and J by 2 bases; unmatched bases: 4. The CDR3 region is CASSQVYSGRAYEQYF. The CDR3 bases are TGCGCCAGCAGCCAAGTCTATAGCGGGAGGGCCTACGAGCAGTACTTC.

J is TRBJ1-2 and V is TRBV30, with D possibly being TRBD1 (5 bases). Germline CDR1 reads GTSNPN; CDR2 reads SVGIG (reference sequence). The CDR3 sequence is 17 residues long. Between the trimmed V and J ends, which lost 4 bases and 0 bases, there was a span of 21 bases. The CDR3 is CAWTHWLTAGANYGYTF. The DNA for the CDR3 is TGTGCCTGGACCCATTGGCTGACAGCCGGAGCTAACTATGGCTACACCTTC.

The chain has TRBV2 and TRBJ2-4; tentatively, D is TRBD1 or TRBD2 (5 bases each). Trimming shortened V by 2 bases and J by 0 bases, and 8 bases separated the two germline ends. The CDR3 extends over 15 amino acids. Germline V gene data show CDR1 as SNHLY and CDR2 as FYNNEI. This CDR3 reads CASSEPGLAKNIQYF. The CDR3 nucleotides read TGTGCCAGCAGTGAACCGGGGCTAGCCAAAAACATTCAGTACTTC.

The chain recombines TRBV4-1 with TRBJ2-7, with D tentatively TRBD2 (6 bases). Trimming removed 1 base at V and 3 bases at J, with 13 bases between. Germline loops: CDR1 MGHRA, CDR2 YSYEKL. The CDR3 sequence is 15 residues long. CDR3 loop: CASSQGGGSYYEQYF. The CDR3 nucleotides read TGCGCCAGCAGCCAAGGGGGAGGATCTTACTACGAGCAGTACTTC.

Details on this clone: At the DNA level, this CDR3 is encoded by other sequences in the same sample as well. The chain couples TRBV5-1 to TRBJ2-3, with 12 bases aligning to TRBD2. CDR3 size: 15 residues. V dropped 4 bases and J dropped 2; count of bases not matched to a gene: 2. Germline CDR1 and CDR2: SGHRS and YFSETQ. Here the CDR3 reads CASSPSGRDTDTQYF. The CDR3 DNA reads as TGCGCCAGCAGCCCTAGCGGGAGGGACACAGATACGCAGTATTTT.

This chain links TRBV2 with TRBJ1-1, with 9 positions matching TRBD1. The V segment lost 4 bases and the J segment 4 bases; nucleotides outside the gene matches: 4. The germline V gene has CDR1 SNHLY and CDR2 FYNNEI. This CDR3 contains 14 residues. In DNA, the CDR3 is TGTGCCAGCAGTGGGGGACAGGGAAGCACTGAAGCTTTCTTT. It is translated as CASSGGQGSTEAFF. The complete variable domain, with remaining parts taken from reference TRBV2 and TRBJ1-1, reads EPEVTQTPSHQVTQMGQEVILRCVPISNHLYFYWYRQILGQKVEFLVSFYNNEISEKSEIFDDQFSVERPDGSNFTLKIRSTKLEDSAMYFCASSGGQGSTEAFFGQGTRLTVV.

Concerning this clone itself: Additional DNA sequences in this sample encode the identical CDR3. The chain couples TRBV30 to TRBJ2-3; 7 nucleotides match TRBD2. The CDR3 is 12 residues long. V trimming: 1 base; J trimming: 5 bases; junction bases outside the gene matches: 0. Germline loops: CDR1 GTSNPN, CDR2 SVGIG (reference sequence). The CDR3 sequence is CAWSAGGDTQYF. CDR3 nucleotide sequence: TGTGCCTGGAGTGCGGGGGGAGATACGCAGTATTTT.

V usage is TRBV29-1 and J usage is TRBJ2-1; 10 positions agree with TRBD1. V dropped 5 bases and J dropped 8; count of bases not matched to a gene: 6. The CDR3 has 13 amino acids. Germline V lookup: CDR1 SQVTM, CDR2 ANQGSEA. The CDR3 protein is CSVFRTGGHEQFF. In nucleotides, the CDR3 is TGCAGCGTTTTCCGGACAGGGGGACATGAGCAGTTCTTC.

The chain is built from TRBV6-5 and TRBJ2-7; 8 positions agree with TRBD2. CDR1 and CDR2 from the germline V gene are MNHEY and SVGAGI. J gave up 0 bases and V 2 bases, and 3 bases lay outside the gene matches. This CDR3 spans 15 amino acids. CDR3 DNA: TGTGCCAGCAGTTACGCGGGAGGTCCCTCCTACGAGCAGTACTTC. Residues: CASSYAGGPSYEQYF.